Sequencing of this TCR beta chain was carried out in a study of shared clonotypes between healthy human individuals. Broader study findings: An expected dependence of interdonor clonotype sharing on sequencing depth was noted.

The protocol was immunoSEQ multiplex PCR, while the TCRdb copy is restricted to in-frame clones and leaves out a portion. The data hold around 2.1 million clones, with 85% to 95% observed a single time. Note on this clone: The target antigen is unknown.

The naive CD8 subset, CD45RO-negative cells positively selected for CCR7, excluded terminally differentiated effector memory CD45RA+ cells. Losses at the gene ends were 5 bases for V and 6 bases for J; bases not matched to a gene: 6. Germline CDR1 LNHDA, CDR2 SQIVND (reference sequence). CDR3 length equals 14 residues. The chain uses TRBV19 and TRBJ1-5; 8 bases align to TRBD1. Source material: naive CD8+ T cells from PBMCs. The clonotype was recovered from a man aged 18 to 29 in good health. Some clones in this sample may be carry-over from other donors' samples. CDR3: CASSLDRDPQPQHF. In nucleotides, the CDR3 is TGTGCCAGTAGTCTGGACAGGGATCCTCAGCCCCAGCATTTT. The variable domain in full, completed from reference TRBV19 and TRBJ1-5, reads DGGITQSPKYLFRKEGQNVTLSCEQNLNHDAMYWYRQDPGQGLRLIYYSQIVNDFQKGDIAEGYSVSREKKESFPLTVTSAQKNPTAFYLCASSLDRDPQPQHFGDGTRLSIL.